Included here is one TCR beta chain sequence, with context. As yet, its antigen is unknown. Relative to the germline gene, one junction end is altered; a read error may explain this. The entry originates in a study of cytomegalovirus exposure and HLA in healthy donors. At the level of the study: Earlier results showed approximately 120 million unique TCR beta sequences derived from 150 million to 200 million T cells. Whole-study results and caveats: Sequencing probably produced one cluster of sequence variants that were highly shared. When analyzed later, a missense DCLRE1C variant was found to be linked to TCR beta V- and J-gene trimming.

The CDR3 contains 13 residues. CDR1 is SGHAT and CDR2 is FQNNGV in the germline V gene. At sampling all donors were nominally healthy, likely with unrecorded immune exposures. The study ran its PCR with 60 Vbeta and 13 Jbeta primers. Data came from immunoSEQ multiplex PCR; TCRdb stores just in-frame clones and leaves some out. The profile shows 100,000 to 150,000 clones, approximately 80% of them singletons. V usage is TRBV11-2 and J usage is TRBJ2-7; TRBD2 might be the D (6 bases). The clonotype comes from a middle-aged woman in good health and CMV-seropositive. The specimen was PBMCs. In DNA form, the CDR3 reads TGTGCCAGCAGCCTAGAGACTGGGGGGGAGCAGTACTTC. Protein product: CASSLETGGEQYF.